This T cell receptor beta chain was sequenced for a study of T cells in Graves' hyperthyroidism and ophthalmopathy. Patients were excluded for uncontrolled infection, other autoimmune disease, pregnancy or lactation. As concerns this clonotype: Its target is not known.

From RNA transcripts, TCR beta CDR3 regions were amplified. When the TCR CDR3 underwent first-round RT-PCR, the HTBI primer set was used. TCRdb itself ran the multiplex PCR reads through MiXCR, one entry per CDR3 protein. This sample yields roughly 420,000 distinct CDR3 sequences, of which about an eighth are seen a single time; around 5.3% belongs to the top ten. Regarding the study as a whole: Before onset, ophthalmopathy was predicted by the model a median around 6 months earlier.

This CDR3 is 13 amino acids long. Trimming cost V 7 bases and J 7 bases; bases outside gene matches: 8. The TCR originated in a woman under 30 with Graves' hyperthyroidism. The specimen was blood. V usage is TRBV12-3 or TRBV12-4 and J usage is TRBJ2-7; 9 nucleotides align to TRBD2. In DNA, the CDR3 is TGTGCCAGCAAGATAGCGGGAGTGGGGGAGCAGTACTTC. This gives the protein CASKIAGVGEQYF.